A single sample is the source of the 30 T cell receptor beta chains below, sequenced in a study of STAT3 mutations in large granular lymphocyte leukemia. Study-level findings and limits: Every T-cell large granular lymphocyte leukemia patient had at least one immunodominant TCR beta clonotype.

This table comes from immunoSEQ multiplex PCR, and its TCRdb copy is limited to in-frame clones, with some not included. The sample has 8,000 to 11,000 clones; around nine tenths are singletons. Their recognized antigens are unknown. Sequenced input: peripheral blood mononuclear cells. Receptors were obtained from a man between 60 and 70 years old with T-cell large granular lymphocyte leukemia. Some clones in this sample may be carry-over from other donors' samples.

The V gene is TRBV28, the J gene TRBJ2-7, with 7 bases that match TRBD1. CDR3 length: 15 residues. V lost 2 bases to trimming and J lost 2 bases; unmatched junction nucleotides: 6. The germline V gene encodes CDR1 MDHEN and CDR2 SYDVKM. The CDR3 here is CASSLAPQGAYEQYF. The CDR3, as DNA: TGTGCCAGCAGTTTAGCCCCCCAGGGGGCCTACGAGCAGTACTTC.

V is TRBV9 and J is TRBJ2-3, with unresolved D. This CDR3 contains 13 residues. Germline-derived CDR1 and CDR2 are SGDLS and YYNGEE. The V and J ends lost 0 bases and 5 bases respectively, with 7 bases between them. The DNA of the CDR3 is TGTGCCAGCAGCGTAGCCCAAATAGATACGCAGTATTTT. Protein sequence: CASSVAQIDTQYF.

This chain connects TRBV18 to TRBJ2-5; TRBD1 aligns across 9 bases. This CDR3 spans 15 amino acids. The junction had 12 bases not matched to a gene; V was cut back by 8 bases and J by 5 bases. The germline V gene encodes CDR1 KGHSH and CDR2 LQKENI. DNA for the CDR3: TGTGCCAGCACCCCAAACAGGGGGCTTTGGGAGACCCAGTACTTC. Its protein product is CASTPNRGLWETQYF. The whole variable domain, filled in from reference TRBV18 and TRBJ2-5, reads NAGVMQNPRHLVRRRGQEARLRCSPMKGHSHVYWYRQLPEEGLKFMVYLQKENIIDESGMPKERFSAEFPKEGPSILRIQQVVRGDSAAYFCASTPNRGLWETQYFGPGTRLLVL.

This clone has a handful of counts. V is TRBV6-5 and J is TRBJ1-5, with unresolved D. The ends were cut back, 4 bases at V and 0 bases at J, with 7 bases in the middle. The CDR3 length is 14 residues. Germline values: CDR1 MNHEY, CDR2 SVGAGI. For the CDR3, the DNA is TGTGCCAGCAGTTCAAAGGATAGCAATCAGCCCCAGCATTTT. Amino acids: CASSSKDSNQPQHF.

CDR3 in DNA: TGTGCCAGCAGCTTGGAACCTGATCAGCCCCAGCATTTT. Translated: CASSLEPDQPQHF. The chain couples TRBV5-6 to TRBJ1-5; D not resolved. There are 13 residues in the CDR3. Germline loops: CDR1 SGHDT, CDR2 YYEEEE. Trimming left V 0 bases short and J 5 bases short, with 6 bases between.

V is TRBV4-2 and J is TRBJ2-2; D is uncertain. Trimming removed 0 bases at V and 2 bases at J, with 4 bases between. This CDR3 is 14 amino acids long. CDR1 is LGHNA and CDR2 is YNFKEQ in the germline V gene. Here the CDR3 reads CASSQDYNTGELFF. The CDR3 DNA sequence: TGTGCCAGCAGCCAAGATTACAACACCGGGGAGCTGTTTTTT.

The V and J genes are TRBV27 and TRBJ1-2; 8 bases agree with TRBD1. The CDR3 loop spans 14 amino acids. Unmatched junction bases numbered 7, after V lost 2 bases and J lost 8 bases. In germline, CDR1 is MNHEY, CDR2 SMNVEV (reference sequence). This CDR3 is CASSLGQGGGGYTF. The CDR3 region has the DNA TGTGCCAGCAGTTTAGGACAGGGAGGAGGCGGCTACACCTTC.

This sequence joins TRBV11-3 and TRBJ1-2; D is unresolved. V was trimmed by 5 bases and J by 4 bases, leaving 11 bases between them. Germline CDR1 reads SGHNT; CDR2 reads YENEEA. The CDR3 spans 13 residues. The CDR3 protein is CASSTPTAYGYTF. The CDR3 DNA sequence: TGTGCCAGCAGCACACCGACGGCCTATGGCTACACCTTC.

This clone appeared once. The V call is TRBV6-9, the J call TRBJ2-3; a possible D gene is TRBD2 (5 bases). Germline loops: CDR1 MNHGY, CDR2 SVAAGI. Trimming took 6 bases from V and 2 from J, leaving 18 bases between them. CDR3 length: 16 residues. The CDR3 loop reads CASRDPGRRHTDTQYF. DNA of the CDR3: TGTGCCAGCAGAGACCCTGGGCGGAGGCACACAGATACGCAGTATTTT.

The chain links TRBV5-1 to TRBJ2-7, with 9 bases identical to TRBD2. The J segment lost 11 bases and the V segment lost 3 bases, leaving 12 bases of the junction unmatched. CDR1 is SGHRS and CDR2 is YFSETQ in the germline V gene. The CDR3 has 14 residues. The CDR3, as DNA: TGCGCCAGCAGCTCCAATAGCGGGAGTAGAGGCGAGTACTTC. Its protein product is CASSSNSGSRGEYF.

The rearrangement uses TRBV6-5 and TRBJ1-1; TRBD1 matches at 7 bases. The CDR3 has 16 residues. V gave up 2 bases and J gave up 1 base; unmatched junction bases: 7. Germline CDR1 and CDR2: MNHEY and SVGAGI. In DNA form, the CDR3 reads TGTGCCAGCAGTTACAGATCGGGACAGTCGAACACTGAAGCTTTCTTT. Its protein is CASSYRSGQSNTEAFF.

This clone has only one observation. This chain uses TRBV4-1 with TRBJ1-2, with 7 bases that match TRBD1. Unmatched junction bases numbered 9, after V lost 1 base and J lost 7 bases. This CDR3 region has 15 residues. Germline V gene lookup returns CDR1 MGHRA and CDR2 YSYEKL. The CDR3 nucleotides are TGCGCCAGCAGCCAAGCCGAGGGGGCGGATCGTGGCTACACCTTC. It codes for CASSQAEGADRGYTF.

The J gene is TRBJ2-3, the V gene TRBV18; D gene ambiguous. Trimming pared 1 base from V and 6 bases from J, leaving 5 bases between. This CDR3 has 12 residues. Looked up from germline, CDR1 is KGHSH and CDR2 is LQKENI. The CDR3 here is CASSPLGDTQYF. The CDR3 DNA is TGTGCCAGCTCACCACTTGGGGATACGCAGTATTTT.

The chain has TRBV6-4 and TRBJ1-1; D uncertain. CDR1 MRHNA and CDR2 SNTAGT come from the germline V gene. The CDR3 length is 15 residues. V dropped 4 bases and J dropped 0 bases, with 12 bases sitting between them. The CDR3 reads CASSVEGGLNTEAFF. As DNA, the CDR3 is TGTGCCAGCAGTGTTGAAGGAGGGCTGAACACTGAAGCTTTCTTT.

V is TRBV7-2 and J is TRBJ1-2; D remains unclear. CDR3 length: 14 amino acids. Germline lookup yields CDR1 SGHTA and CDR2 FQGNSA. The V gene lost 5 bases and the J gene lost 2 bases, with 12 bases spanning the gap. Here the CDR3 reads CASSPSPQNYGYTF. In DNA, the CDR3 is TGTGCCAGCAGCCCCAGCCCCCAGAACTATGGCTACACCTTC.

V is TRBV5-1 and J is TRBJ2-2; either TRBD1 or TRBD2 may supply D (5 bases each). The ends were cut back, 0 bases at V and 2 bases at J, with 11 bases in the middle. The CDR3 covers 16 residues. In germline, CDR1 is SGHRS, CDR2 YFSETQ. CDR3 DNA: TGCGCCAGCAGCTTGGCGGAGAGGGGTAACACCGGGGAGCTGTTTTTT. It translates to CASSLAERGNTGELFF.

The gene calls are TRBV5-6 and TRBJ2-7; 10 nucleotides line up with TRBD1. The CDR3 is 16 residues long. Germline V CDR1 and CDR2: SGHDT, YYEEEE. V trimming: 1 base; J trimming: 4 bases; junction bases outside the gene matches: 8. The CDR3 spells CASSLLSDRGGYEQYF. CDR3 nucleotide sequence: TGTGCCAGCAGCTTGTTATCGGACAGGGGGGGATACGAGCAGTACTTC.

The gene calls are TRBV29-1 and TRBJ1-2; D gene ambiguous. Germline V gives CDR1 SQVTM, CDR2 ANQGSEA. The CDR3 runs 13 residues. The V end was cut by 1 base, the J end by 8 bases, with 14 bases between. The CDR3 sequence: CSVEGRRIEGYTF. For the CDR3, the DNA is TGCAGCGTTGAAGGGCGGAGGATAGAAGGCTACACCTTC. Full variable domain (missing parts from reference TRBV29-1 and TRBJ1-2): SAVISQKPSRDICQRGTSLTIQCQVDSQVTMMFWYRQQPGQSLTLIATANQGSEATYESGFVIDKFPISRPNLTFSTLTVSNMSPEDSSIYLCSVEGRRIEGYTFGSGTRLTVV.

The chain recombines TRBV30 with TRBJ2-3; 13 bases are a match to TRBD2. The CDR3 sequence is 15 residues long. CDR1 and CDR2 from the germline V gene are GTSNPN and SVGIG (reference sequence). V lost 4 bases to trimming and J lost 6 bases; unmatched junction nucleotides: 7. The DNA of the CDR3 is TGTGCCTGGACAGCGACTAGCGGGAGGTCTGATACGCAGTATTTT. Its translation: CAWTATSGRSDTQYF.

The genes are TRBV4-1 and TRBJ1-2, with a tentative D call TRBD1 (5 bases). Germline-derived CDR1 and CDR2 are MGHRA and YSYEKL. The length of the CDR3 is 18 residues. The V and J ends lost 1 base and 2 bases respectively, with 20 bases between them. CDR3 protein: CASSQVVFGRAKNYGYTF. The CDR3 DNA follows: TGCGCCAGCAGCCAAGTGGTTTTCGGCAGGGCTAAAAACTATGGCTACACCTTC.

The chain has TRBV5-1 and TRBJ2-5; no clear D. There are 13 residues in the CDR3. Germline CDR1 is SGHRS and CDR2 is YFSETQ. The V and J ends lost 3 bases and 5 bases respectively, with 11 bases between them. The CDR3 here is CASSSGPGETQYF. The CDR3 DNA sequence: TGCGCCAGCAGCTCAGGACCGGGCGAGACCCAGTACTTC.

The gene calls are TRBV28 and TRBJ1-2, with 9 bases identical to TRBD1. With V trimmed by 3 bases and J by 2 bases, 7 bases remained unmatched. The length of the CDR3 is 16 residues. Per the germline V gene, CDR1 is MDHEN and CDR2 is SYDVKM. CDR3: CASSFPGGQGNYGYTF. CDR3 coding DNA: TGTGCCAGCAGTTTCCCCGGGGGACAGGGAAACTATGGCTACACCTTC.

The chain is built from TRBV9 and TRBJ1-1; tentatively, D is TRBD1 (6 bases). V lost 2 bases and J 0 bases, leaving 8 bases between the germline ends. The CDR3 contains 14 residues. Germline CDR1 and CDR2: SGDLS and YYNGEE. The CDR3 DNA reads as TGTGCCAGCAGCGTTAAGGGGGTGAACACTGAAGCTTTCTTT. Encoded protein: CASSVKGVNTEAFF. Combining the CDR3 with reference TRBV9 and TRBJ1-1 gives the whole variable domain DSGVTQTPKHLITATGQRVTLRCSPRSGDLSVYWYQQSLDQGLQFLIQYYNGEERAKGNILERFSAQQFPDLHSELNLSSLELGDSALYFCASSVKGVNTEAFFGQGTRLTVV.

The V call is TRBV19, the J call TRBJ2-1; no reliable D call. Trimming pared 8 bases from V and 0 bases from J, leaving 8 bases between. This CDR3 contains 13 residues. Germline V gene sequence: CDR1 LNHDA, CDR2 SQIVND (reference sequence). The CDR3, as DNA: TGTGCCAGTGAAGCGCACTCCTACAATGAGCAGTTCTTC. Translating gives CASEAHSYNEQFF. The complete variable domain, with remaining parts taken from reference TRBV19 and TRBJ2-1, reads DGGITQSPKYLFRKEGQNVTLSCEQNLNHDAMYWYRQDPGQGLRLIYYSQIVNDFQKGDIAEGYSVSREKKESFPLTVTSAQKNPTAFYLCASEAHSYNEQFFGPGTRLTVL.

The V gene is TRBV7-9, the J gene TRBJ2-5; a weak D match, TRBD2 (6 bases). V was trimmed by 7 bases and J by 3 bases, leaving 21 bases between them. This CDR3 spans 16 amino acids. Per the germline V gene, CDR1 is SEHNR and CDR2 is FQNEAQ (reference sequence). CDR3 in amino acids: CASTSREALAKETQYF. Here the CDR3 DNA reads TGTGCCAGCACAAGCAGGGAGGCCCTCGCGAAAGAGACCCAGTACTTC.

V usage is TRBV12-5 and J usage is TRBJ2-7; D perhaps matches TRBD2 (7 bases). Trimming pared 2 bases from V and 3 bases from J, leaving 29 bases between. The V gene's germline CDR1 is LGHNT and CDR2 FRNRAP. This CDR3 spans 20 amino acids. The CDR3 loop reads CASGLTLLGLTKGGIYEQYF. The CDR3 DNA follows: TGTGCTAGTGGTTTGACCCTGCTGGGACTAACAAAAGGGGGTATCTACGAGCAGTACTTC.

The chain has TRBV30 and TRBJ1-3; a weak D match, TRBD1 (5 bases). Trimming stripped 0 bases from V and 2 bases from J, with 8 bases between. CDR1 GTSNPN and CDR2 SVGIG come from the germline V gene (reference sequence). This CDR3 region has 14 residues. The CDR3 here is CAWSVGTAGNTIYF. In DNA, the CDR3 is TGTGCCTGGAGTGTAGGGACGGCTGGAAACACCATATATTTT.

V usage is TRBV10-3 and J usage is TRBJ2-7; possibly TRBD2 for D (5 bases). The CDR3 contains 12 residues. The germline V gene has CDR1 ENHRY and CDR2 SYGVKD. V lost 5 bases, J lost 7 bases, and 12 bases lay in between. In DNA, the CDR3 is TGTGCCATCAGTCCGGGGAGCCTGGAGCAGTACTTC. Translation: CAISPGSLEQYF.

The gene calls are TRBV5-1 and TRBJ2-7; 11 bases fit TRBD2. CDR1 and CDR2 (germline): SGHRS, YFSETQ. CDR3 length: 14 amino acids. Trimming took 6 bases from V and 3 from J; bases not matched to a gene: 5. In nucleotides, the CDR3 is TGCGCCAGCACCACTAGCGGGAGTAACTACGAGCAGTACTTC. It yields the protein CASTTSGSNYEQYF.

The J gene is TRBJ2-7, the V gene TRBV5-1, with 11 bases lining up with TRBD1. Germline V gene data show CDR1 as SGHRS and CDR2 as YFSETQ. The junction had 4 bases not matched to a gene; V was cut back by 1 base and J by 4 bases. This CDR3 spans 15 amino acids. CDR3 bases: TGCGCCAGCAGCTTGCAGGGACAGGGGGTTTACGAGCAGTACTTC. Its protein product is CASSLQGQGVYEQYF.